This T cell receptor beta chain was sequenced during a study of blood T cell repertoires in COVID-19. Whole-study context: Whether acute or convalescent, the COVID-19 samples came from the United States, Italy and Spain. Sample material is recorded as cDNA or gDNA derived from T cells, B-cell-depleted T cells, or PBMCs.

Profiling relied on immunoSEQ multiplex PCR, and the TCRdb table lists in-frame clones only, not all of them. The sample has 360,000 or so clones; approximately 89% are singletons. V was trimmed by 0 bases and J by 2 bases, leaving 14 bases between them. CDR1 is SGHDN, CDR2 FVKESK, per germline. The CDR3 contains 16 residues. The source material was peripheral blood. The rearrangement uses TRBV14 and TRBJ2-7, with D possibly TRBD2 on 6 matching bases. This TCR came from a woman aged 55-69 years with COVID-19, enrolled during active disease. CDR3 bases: TGTGCCAGCAGCCAAGAAGGCGGGACGTACACCTACGAGCAGTACTTC. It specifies CASSQEGGTYTYEQYF.